This TCR beta chain was recorded in a study of control samples from healthy donors and cancer patients. Here immunoSEQ multiplex PCR was the method, and the copy in TCRdb shows in-frame clones only, minus some. The sample comprises some 77,000 clones, approximately 88% of which are singletons, and 6% to 9.5% rests with the top ten. V shed 0 bases and J shed 9 bases, with 13 bases lying between them. CDR1 and CDR2 from the germline V gene are GTSNPN and SVGIG (reference sequence). The CDR3 loop spans 13 amino acids. Sequenced material: blood. The gene calls are TRBV30 and TRBJ2-3; D is uncertain. This clonotype was sampled from a woman aged 55 to 70 in good health. CDR3 sequence: CAWSVGSVPTQYF. DNA of the CDR3: TGTGCCTGGAGTGTAGGGTCCGTTCCGACGCAGTATTTT.